These 25 T cell receptor beta chains came from one sample sequenced in a study of response to subunit inactivated influenza vaccine. MiXCR, run by TCRdb on the RT-PCR reads, gives a single entry per CDR3 protein. The sample lists around 530,000 distinct CDR3 sequences; more than 15% were seen once. The sample was CD4+ T cells sorted from PBMCs, taken around 25 months after vaccination. These receptor sequences come from a man aged 50 to 75 who received an inactivated influenza vaccine.

About this clonotype: A much larger clone lies a single base off, so this may be a read error. This chain uses TRBV5-5 with TRBJ1-4; D gene unclear. This CDR3 has 15 amino acids. V gave up 4 bases and J gave up 0 bases, with 10 bases separating them. Germline V CDR1 and CDR2: SGHKS, YYEKEE (reference sequence). The CDR3 DNA follows: TGTGCCAGCAGCGCGGACGGCTCAACTAATGAAAAACTGTTTTTT. Amino acids: CASSADGSTNEKLFF. Variable domain in full (rest from reference TRBV5-5 and TRBJ1-4): DAGVTQSPTHLIKTRGQQVTLRCSPISGHKSVSWYQQVLGQGPQFIFQYYEKEERGRGNFPDRFSARQFPNYSSELNVNALLLGDSALYLCASSADGSTNEKLFFGSGTQLSVL.

This clonotype was detected only a few times. V and J are TRBV20-1 and TRBJ2-5; 11 bases are a match to TRBD2. Germline V gene data show CDR1 as DFQATT and CDR2 as SNEGSKA (reference sequence). The CDR3 runs to 15 residues. J gave up 4 bases and V 5 bases, and 9 bases lay outside the gene matches. The CDR3, as DNA: TGCAGTGCTCAATATAGCGGGGGGGCCGGAGAGACCCAGTACTTC. Residues: CSAQYSGGAGETQYF.

This clonotype was detected only a few times. V usage is TRBV5-1 and J usage is TRBJ2-2; no definite D call. The CDR3 length is 15 residues. Per germline, CDR1 SGHRS and CDR2 YFSETQ. V dropped 1 base and J dropped 6 bases, with 13 bases sitting between them. Here the CDR3 reads CASSLSSFGAGELFF. The CDR3 bases are TGCGCCAGCAGCTTGTCCAGCTTTGGGGCCGGGGAGCTGTTTTTT.

Here the CDR3 reads CASSVDGLRTGELFF. The DNA of the CDR3 is TGTGCCAGCAGCGTAGATGGTCTGCGCACCGGGGAGCTGTTTTTT. The V and J genes are TRBV9 and TRBJ2-2, with unresolved D. CDR1 and CDR2 (germline): SGDLS, YYNGEE. The CDR3 is 15 amino acids. Trimming removed 0 bases at V and 4 bases at J, with 10 bases between.

There are many counts of this clonotype. V is TRBV2 and J is TRBJ2-3; 11 nucleotides line up with TRBD1. V shed 6 bases, J shed 7 bases, and the junction held 9 bases outside the gene matches. The CDR3 is 15 residues long. Germline values: CDR1 SNHLY, CDR2 FYNNEI. The CDR3 is CASRNPGQGGNTQYF. The CDR3 nucleotides are TGTGCCAGCAGGAACCCGGGACAGGGGGGGAATACGCAGTATTTT. Based on the CDR3 plus reference TRBV2 and TRBJ2-3, the full variable domain is EPEVTQTPSHQVTQMGQEVILRCVPISNHLYFYWYRQILGQKVEFLVSFYNNEISEKSEIFDDQFSVERPDGSNFTLKIRSTKLEDSAMYFCASRNPGQGGNTQYFGPGTRLTVL.

This clonotype was picked up a small number of times. The J gene is TRBJ2-3, the V gene TRBV25-1; perhaps TRBD2 as D (5 bases). Germline V gene sequence: CDR1 MGHDK, CDR2 SYGVNS. The CDR3 totals 13 residues. V lost 3 bases to trimming and J lost 7 bases, with 11 bases between them. In nucleotides, the CDR3 is TGTGCCAGCAGTGACGGAGGTAGAAATACGCAGTATTTT. Encoded protein: CASSDGGRNTQYF.

In its sample, this clonotype was seen a few times. The CDR3 sequence: CASSQALPHYGYTF. The DNA of the CDR3 is TGTGCCAGCAGCCAAGCCTTACCCCACTATGGCTACACCTTC. This chain joins TRBV9 and TRBJ1-2; D not resolved. Germline V gene sequence: CDR1 SGDLS, CDR2 YYNGEE. The CDR3 runs 14 residues. V was shortened by 4 bases and J by 3 bases, with 13 bases between the two germline ends.

The chain employs TRBV20-1 and TRBJ2-7, with 7 nucleotides matching TRBD2. CDR1 is DFQATT, CDR2 SNEGSKA, per germline (reference sequence). Trimming at V came to 4 bases and at J to 7 bases, leaving 19 bases not matched to a gene. The CDR3 runs to 16 residues. The CDR3 loop is CSATNSNSGRDWEQYF. CDR3 coding DNA: TGCAGTGCTACAAATTCCAATAGCGGGCGGGACTGGGAGCAGTACTTC.

This clonotype has just a few counts. The chain couples TRBV27 to TRBJ2-1, with 7 bases matching TRBD2. The CDR3 spans 14 residues. Germline values: CDR1 MNHEY, CDR2 SMNVEV (reference sequence). V shed 8 bases, J shed 4 bases, and the junction held 8 bases outside the gene matches. CDR3 bases: TGTGCCAGCGGGAGGGCGGGGGAATACAATGAGCAGTTCTTC. Protein: CASGRAGEYNEQFF.

This clonotype was observed a handful of times. V gene TRBV12-3 or TRBV12-4 combines with J gene TRBJ1-1; possible D gene TRBD1, 5 bases. This CDR3 is built from 15 residues. Trimming cost V 4 bases and J 5 bases, with 17 bases left between them. This chain's CDR3 is CASSSGLTAGTEAFF. In DNA form, the CDR3 reads TGTGCCAGCAGTTCCGGCTTGACAGCCGGGACTGAAGCTTTCTTT.

The chain carries TRBV7-9 and TRBJ1-3, with 8 bases lining up with TRBD1. The germline CDR1 and CDR2 sequences are SEHNR and FQNEAQ (reference sequence). The CDR3 is 15 amino acids. Unmatched junction bases numbered 9, after V lost 7 bases and J lost 4 bases. CDR3 DNA: TGTGCCAGCACCTCTCAGGGGGCATCCGGAAACACCATATATTTT. As protein: CASTSQGASGNTIYF.

In its sample, this clonotype was seen a few times. The CDR3 DNA is TGTGCCAGCAGCTGGGCAGGTAGTAATGAGCAGTTCTTC. Translating it yields CASSWAGSNEQFF. This chain links TRBV5-6 with TRBJ2-1; D is ambiguous. Trimming shortened V by 3 bases and J by 7 bases, and 11 bases separated the two germline ends. The CDR3 extends over 13 amino acids. Germline CDR1 is SGHDT and CDR2 is YYEEEE.

The chain carries TRBV12-3 or TRBV12-4 and TRBJ1-2; D is unclear. V dropped 1 base and J dropped 7 bases, with 10 bases sitting between them. The CDR3 runs to 13 residues. CDR3 sequence reads: CASSLGQIGGYTF. CDR3 DNA sequence: TGTGCCAGCAGTTTAGGCCAGATTGGTGGCTACACCTTC.

The gene calls are TRBV15 and TRBJ1-1; D call uncertain. Trimming pared 0 bases from V and 8 bases from J, leaving 10 bases between. CDR1 is LNHNV and CDR2 is YYDKDF in the germline V gene (reference sequence). CDR3 length: 13 residues. CDR3 in DNA: TGTGCCACCAGCAGAGAAGGACGGGGAGAAGCTTTCTTT. Its translation: CATSREGRGEAFF.

The CDR3, as DNA: TGTGCCAGCAGCTTAGGGGGACACAAATTTGGTGAGCAGTTCTTC. Encoded protein: CASSLGGHKFGEQFF. The rearrangement joins TRBV7-9 to TRBJ2-1; tentative D call: TRBD1 (6 bases). The CDR3 covers 15 residues. Germline assignment: CDR1 SEHNR and CDR2 FQNEAQ (reference sequence). V lost 1 base and J 9 bases, leaving 16 bases between the germline ends.

This chain links TRBV28 with TRBJ1-4; D perhaps matches TRBD1 (5 bases). The CDR3 has 14 amino acids. V was trimmed by 5 bases and J by 8 bases, leaving 15 bases between them. Germline V lookup: CDR1 MDHEN, CDR2 SYDVKM. CDR3 in amino acids: CASSAMGVREKLFF. CDR3 DNA sequence: TGTGCCAGCAGTGCAATGGGGGTCCGGGAAAAACTGTTTTTT.

The chain joins TRBV5-1 to TRBJ2-1, with TRBD1 identical over 7 bases. Germline V gene lookup returns CDR1 SGHRS and CDR2 YFSETQ. Trimming at V came to 0 bases and at J to 5 bases, leaving 5 bases not matched to a gene. The CDR3 runs 15 residues. The CDR3 nucleotides are TGCGCCAGCAGCTTGGTACAGGGGCCCCACAATGAGCAGTTCTTC. Translating gives CASSLVQGPHNEQFF.

This clonotype has a count of ten or more. V usage is TRBV5-1 and J usage is TRBJ2-1, with 11 bases lining up with TRBD1. Germline loops: CDR1 SGHRS, CDR2 YFSETQ. This CDR3 has 16 residues. With V trimmed by 1 base and J by 4 bases, 4 bases remained unmatched. CDR3 nucleotides: TGCGCCAGCAGCTTGACCGGACAGGGGGCGTACAATGAGCAGTTCTTC. Translating it yields CASSLTGQGAYNEQFF.

This clonotype was picked up a small number of times. The V call is TRBV28, the J call TRBJ1-2; weak D call: TRBD1 (6 bases). CDR3 length equals 12 residues. V was cut by 4 bases and J by 6 bases, with 9 bases left in between. CDR1 and CDR2 from the germline V gene are MDHEN and SYDVKM. CDR3 bases: TGTGCCAGCAGTTCCACAGGGCATGGCTACACCTTC. Amino acids: CASSSTGHGYTF.

J is TRBJ1-2 and V is TRBV6-1; possible D gene TRBD1, 6 bases. V was trimmed by 8 bases and J by 4 bases, leaving 11 bases between them. This CDR3 has 12 residues. CDR1 and CDR2 (germline): MNHNS, SASEGT. The CDR3 region has the DNA TGTGCCAGCGGGGGACATAGCTATGGCTACACCTTC. Amino acids: CASGGHSYGYTF.

This rearrangement joins TRBV20-1 to TRBJ2-7; 9 positions agree with TRBD1. The ends lost 1 base at V and 0 bases at J; junction bases unmatched: 4. This CDR3 is 15 amino acids long. Germline lookup yields CDR1 DFQATT and CDR2 SNEGSKA (reference sequence). CDR3 DNA: TGCAGTGCTAGAGTTCCGACAGGGGGCTCCTACGAGCAGTACTTC. Its translation: CSARVPTGGSYEQYF.

This clonotype was seen more than once but under ten times. The chain uses TRBV7-2 and TRBJ1-1; no clear D gene. Germline V gives CDR1 SGHTA, CDR2 FQGNSA. CDR3 length: 15 residues. The germline V and J ends were trimmed by 3 bases and 2 bases, with 13 bases remaining between them. This chain's CDR3 is CASSLGRTINTEAFF. The CDR3, as DNA: TGTGCCAGCAGCTTGGGCAGGACTATAAACACTGAAGCTTTCTTT.

The chain links TRBV10-3 to TRBJ2-3; TRBD2 aligns across 12 bases. Germline CDR1 and CDR2: ENHRY and SYGVKD. J was trimmed by 4 bases and V by 7 bases; bases with no gene match: 3. The CDR3 has 14 amino acids. Written as DNA, the CDR3 is TGTGCCATCAACCCTAGCGGGGGGGCAGATACGCAGTATTTT. Translation: CAINPSGGADTQYF.

The chain uses TRBV6-1 and TRBJ2-2, with TRBD1 as a possible D gene (6 bases). This CDR3 has 14 amino acids. V lost 7 bases to trimming and J lost 6 bases, with 15 bases between them. CDR1 MNHNS and CDR2 SASEGT come from the germline V gene. CDR3 residues: CASTRQVGAGELFF. The CDR3 DNA reads TGTGCCAGCACCCGACAGGTTGGGGCCGGGGAGCTGTTTTTT.

This sequence joins TRBV27 and TRBJ2-3, with 7 bases that match TRBD1. This CDR3 has 19 amino acids. Germline V gives CDR1 MNHEY, CDR2 SMNVEV (reference sequence). With V trimmed by 8 bases and J by 2 bases, 22 bases remained unmatched. The CDR3 DNA reads as TGTGCCAGCGGATCAACGCACCGGTCCACGACAGGGTTCACAGATACGCAGTATTTT. Translation: CASGSTHRSTTGFTDTQYF.